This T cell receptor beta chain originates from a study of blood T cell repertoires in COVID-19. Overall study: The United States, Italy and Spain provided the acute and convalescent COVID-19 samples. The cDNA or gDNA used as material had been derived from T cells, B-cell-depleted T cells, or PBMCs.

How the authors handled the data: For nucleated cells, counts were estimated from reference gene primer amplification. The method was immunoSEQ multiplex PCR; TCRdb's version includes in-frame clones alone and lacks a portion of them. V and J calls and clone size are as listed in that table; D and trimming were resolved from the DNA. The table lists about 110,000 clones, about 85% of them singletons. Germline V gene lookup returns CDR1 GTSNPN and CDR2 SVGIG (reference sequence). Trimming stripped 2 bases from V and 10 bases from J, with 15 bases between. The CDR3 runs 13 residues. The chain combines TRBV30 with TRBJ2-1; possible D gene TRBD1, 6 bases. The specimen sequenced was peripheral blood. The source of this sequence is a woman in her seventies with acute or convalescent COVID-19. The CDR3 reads CAWSLQTGAEQFF. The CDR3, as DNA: TGTGCCTGGAGTCTACAGACAGGCGCCGAGCAGTTCTTC.